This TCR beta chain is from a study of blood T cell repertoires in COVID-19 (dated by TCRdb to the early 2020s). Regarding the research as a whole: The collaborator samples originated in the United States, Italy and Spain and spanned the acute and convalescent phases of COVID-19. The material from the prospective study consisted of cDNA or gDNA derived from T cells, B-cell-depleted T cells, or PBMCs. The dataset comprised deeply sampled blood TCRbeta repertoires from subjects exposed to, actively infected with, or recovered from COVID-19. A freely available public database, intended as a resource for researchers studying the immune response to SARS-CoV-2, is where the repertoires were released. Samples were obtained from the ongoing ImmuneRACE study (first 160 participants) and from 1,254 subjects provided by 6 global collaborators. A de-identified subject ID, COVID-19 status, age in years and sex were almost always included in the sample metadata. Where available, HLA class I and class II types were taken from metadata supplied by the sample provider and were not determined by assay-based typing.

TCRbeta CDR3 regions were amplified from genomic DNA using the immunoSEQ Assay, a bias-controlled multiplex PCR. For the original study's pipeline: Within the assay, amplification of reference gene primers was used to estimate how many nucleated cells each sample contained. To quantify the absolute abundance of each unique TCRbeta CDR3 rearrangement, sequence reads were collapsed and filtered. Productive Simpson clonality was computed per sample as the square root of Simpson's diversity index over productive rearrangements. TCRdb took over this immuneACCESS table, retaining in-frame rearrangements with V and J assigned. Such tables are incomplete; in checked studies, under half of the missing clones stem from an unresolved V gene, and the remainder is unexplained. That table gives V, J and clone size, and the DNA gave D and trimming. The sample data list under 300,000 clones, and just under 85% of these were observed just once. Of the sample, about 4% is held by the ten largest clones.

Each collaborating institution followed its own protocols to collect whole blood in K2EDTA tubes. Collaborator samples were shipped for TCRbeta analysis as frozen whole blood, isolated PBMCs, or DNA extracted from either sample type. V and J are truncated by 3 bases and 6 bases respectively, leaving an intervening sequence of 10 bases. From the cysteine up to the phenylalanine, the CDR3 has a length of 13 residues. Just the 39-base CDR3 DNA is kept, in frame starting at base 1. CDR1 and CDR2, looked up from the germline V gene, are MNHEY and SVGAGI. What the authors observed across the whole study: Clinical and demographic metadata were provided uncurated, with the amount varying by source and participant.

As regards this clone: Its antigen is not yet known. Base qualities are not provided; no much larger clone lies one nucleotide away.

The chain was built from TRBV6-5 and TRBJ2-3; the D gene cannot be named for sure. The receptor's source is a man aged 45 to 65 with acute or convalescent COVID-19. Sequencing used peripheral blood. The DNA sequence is TGTGCCAGCAGTTATTCCGACGGGGATACGCAGTATTTT. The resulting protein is CASSYSDGDTQYF.